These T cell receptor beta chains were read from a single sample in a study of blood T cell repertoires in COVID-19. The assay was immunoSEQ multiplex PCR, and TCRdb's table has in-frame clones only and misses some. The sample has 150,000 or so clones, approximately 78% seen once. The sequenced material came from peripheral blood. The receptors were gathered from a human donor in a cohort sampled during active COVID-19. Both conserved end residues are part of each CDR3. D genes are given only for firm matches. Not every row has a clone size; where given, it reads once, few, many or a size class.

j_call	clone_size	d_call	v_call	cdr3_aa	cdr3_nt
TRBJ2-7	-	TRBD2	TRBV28	CASTTPLGLAGGRGGYEQYF	TGTGCCAGCACGACCCCCCTGGGACTAGCGGGGGGGCGAGGAGGATACGAGCAGTACTTC
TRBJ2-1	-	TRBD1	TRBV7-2	CASSQTGSNEQFF	TGTGCCAGCAGCCAGACAGGGTCCAATGAGCAGTTCTTC
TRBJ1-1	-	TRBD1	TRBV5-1	CASSPNRGQGATEAFF	TGCGCCAGCAGTCCGAACCGGGGACAGGGGGCCACTGAAGCTTTCTTT
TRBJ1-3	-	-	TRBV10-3	CAISDSVSGNTIYF	TGTGCCATCAGTGACTCAGTCTCTGGAAACACCATATATTTT
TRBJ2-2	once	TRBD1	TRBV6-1	CASSEPGQGLTGELFF	TGTGCCAGCAGTGAACCGGGACAGGGGTTAACCGGGGAGCTGTTTTTT
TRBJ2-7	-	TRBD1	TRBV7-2	CASSSDRSSYEQYF	TGTGCCAGCAGCTCGGACAGGAGCTCCTACGAGCAGTACTTC
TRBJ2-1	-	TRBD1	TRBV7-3	CASSLRGTGMDEQFF	TGTGCCAGCAGCTTAAGGGGGACAGGGATGGATGAGCAGTTCTTC
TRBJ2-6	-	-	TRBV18	CASSYPIPSSGANVLTF	TGTGCCAGCTCCTACCCTATCCCAAGCTCTGGGGCCAACGTCCTGACTTTC
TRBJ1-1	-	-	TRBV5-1	CASSLAPGNTEAFF	TGCGCCAGCAGCTTGGCTCCGGGGAACACTGAAGCTTTCTTT
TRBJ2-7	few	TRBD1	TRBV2	CASNEPDRGNTYEQYF	TGTGCCAGCAACGAACCCGACAGGGGTAATACCTACGAGCAGTACTTC
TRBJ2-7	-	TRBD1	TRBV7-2	CASSLEWTGDYEQYF	TGTGCCAGCAGCTTAGAATGGACAGGGGATTACGAGCAGTACTTC
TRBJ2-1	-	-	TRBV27	CASSASPPGLYNEQFF	TGTGCCAGTAGTGCGTCTCCTCCGGGTCTGTACAATGAGCAGTTCTTC
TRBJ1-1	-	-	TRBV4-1	CASSQNFNGGPTEAFF	TGCGCCAGCAGCCAAAATTTCAACGGGGGACCCACTGAAGCTTTCTTT
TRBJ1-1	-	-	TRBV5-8	CASSFPAVRRTEAFF	TGTGCCAGCAGCTTTCCAGCGGTGAGGAGGACTGAAGCTTTCTTT
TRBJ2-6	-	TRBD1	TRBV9	CASSPTGPSLSSGANVLTF	TGTGCCAGCAGCCCGACAGGGCCTAGCCTATCCTCTGGGGCCAACGTCCTGACTTTC
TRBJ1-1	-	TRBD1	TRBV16	CASSNTGDTEAFF	TGTGCCAGCAGCAATACAGGGGACACTGAAGCTTTCTTT
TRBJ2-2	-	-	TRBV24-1	CATSAGERDTGELFF	TGTGCCACCAGTGCAGGGGAAAGGGACACCGGGGAGCTGTTTTTT
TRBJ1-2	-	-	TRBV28	CASSLILTVDGYTF	TGTGCCAGCAGTTTAATCCTCACAGTCGATGGCTACACCTTC
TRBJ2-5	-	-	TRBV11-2	CASRQGSIGQETQYF	TGTGCCAGCCGGCAGGGATCGATCGGGCAAGAGACCCAGTACTTC
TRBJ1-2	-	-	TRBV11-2	CASSPNRDTYGYTF	TGTGCCAGCAGCCCCAACCGGGACACCTATGGCTACACCTTC
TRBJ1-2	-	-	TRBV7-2	CASSPREAKNYGYTF	TGTGCCAGCAGCCCCAGGGAGGCTAAAAACTATGGCTACACCTTC
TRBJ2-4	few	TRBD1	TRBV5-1	CASSFGQGGIQYF	TGCGCCAGCAGCTTTGGACAGGGAGGCATTCAGTACTTC
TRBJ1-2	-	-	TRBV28	CASSPGIDYTF	TGTGCCAGCAGCCCGGGGATTGACTACACCTTC
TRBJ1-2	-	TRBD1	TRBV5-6	CASAQGADYGYTF	TGTGCCAGCGCACAGGGGGCGGACTATGGCTACACCTTC
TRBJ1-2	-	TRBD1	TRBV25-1	CASSEPGQGDYGYTF	TGTGCCAGCAGTGAGCCGGGACAGGGGGACTATGGCTACACCTTC
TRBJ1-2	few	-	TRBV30	CAWMYGGGYTF	TGTGCCTGGATGTACGGTGGTGGCTACACCTTC
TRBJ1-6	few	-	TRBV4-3	CASSQDRTDRVPYSDSPLHF	TGCGCCAGCAGCCAAGATCGTACAGACAGAGTCCCATATAGTGATTCACCCCTCCACTTT
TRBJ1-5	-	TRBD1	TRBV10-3	CAATPGQNQPQHF	TGTGCCGCCACTCCGGGACAGAATCAGCCCCAGCATTTT
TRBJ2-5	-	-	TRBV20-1	CSASDRKFQETQYF	TGCAGTGCTAGTGACAGGAAGTTCCAAGAGACCCAGTACTTC